One sample yielded the 12 T cell receptor beta chains listed below, sequenced in a study of T-cell memory formation after mild COVID-19. Each CDR3 protein is one row after TCRdb ran MiXCR on the 5' RACE reads. This table holds a few hundred thousand distinct CDR3 sequences, roughly 18% found once. Sequenced material: PBMCs or a T cell subset sorted from them (not recorded which). These receptors were taken from a man aged 18 to 30 who had mild COVID-19 (a few samples of this study predate the infection). Cell type and time point are not known.

This clonotype came up a few times. The chain is built from TRBV4-1 and TRBJ2-7; D not resolved. CDR3 length: 15 residues. Germline V gives CDR1 MGHRA, CDR2 YSYEKL. Trimming removed 0 bases from V and 3 bases from J, with 12 bases in between. The CDR3 nucleotides are TGCGCCAGCAGCCAAGAATCTCTGGGTAGCTACGAGCAGTACTTC. Translation gives CASSQESLGSYEQYF.

This chain links TRBV7-2 with TRBJ2-5, with 7 bases matching TRBD1. The CDR3 spans 14 residues. CDR1 is SGHTA, CDR2 FQGNSA, per germline. With 5 bases clipped from V and 2 bases from J, the junction kept 5 bases outside the gene matches. CDR3 sequence: CASSNNRGQETQYF. The CDR3 region has the DNA TGTGCCAGCAGCAACAACAGGGGTCAAGAGACCCAGTACTTC.

The sample holds many counts of this clonotype. Compared with germline, one end of the junction differs, possibly owing to a read error. This chain connects TRBV4-1 to TRBJ2-1, with D possibly called TRBD1 or TRBD2 (6 bases each). Germline V gene data show CDR1 as MGHRA and CDR2 as YSYEKL. This CDR3 spans 16 amino acids. CDR3 amino acids: CASTQGGTGRYNEQFF. The CDR3 DNA reads as TGCGCCAGCACCCAAGGGGGGACGGGGCGGTACAATGAGCAGTTCTTC.

The J gene is TRBJ2-6, the V gene TRBV5-5; perhaps TRBD2 as D (6 bases). The CDR3 runs 15 residues. The germline V gene has CDR1 SGHKS and CDR2 YYEKEE (reference sequence). The V gene lost 3 bases and the J gene lost 0 bases, with 7 bases spanning the gap. CDR3 in amino acids: CASSSGDSGANVLTF. CDR3 bases: TGTGCCAGCAGCTCGGGAGACTCTGGGGCCAACGTCCTGACTTTC.

Many counts were recorded for this clonotype. The chain couples TRBV19 to TRBJ1-5, with 7 bases lining up with TRBD1. The V and J ends lost 6 bases and 4 bases, in that order; junction bases with no gene match: 6. This CDR3 has 14 amino acids. The germline gives CDR1 LNHDA, CDR2 SQIVND (reference sequence). For the CDR3, the DNA is TGTGCCAGTAGCCCAGGGGGAAGAAATCAGCCCCAGCATTTT. Amino acids: CASSPGGRNQPQHF.

The rearrangement joins TRBV19 to TRBJ2-2, with a tentative D call TRBD1 (5 bases). CDR3 length: 16 amino acids. V lost 4 bases to trimming and J lost 4 bases, with 16 bases between them. Germline CDR1 is LNHDA and CDR2 is SQIVND (reference sequence). Written as DNA, the CDR3 is TGTGCCAGTAGTAGACGACAGAGGCCAGCCACCGGGGAGCTGTTTTTT. This sequence encodes CASSRRQRPATGELFF.

V usage is TRBV29-1 and J usage is TRBJ2-5; 8 bases agree with TRBD1. V lost 6 bases, J lost 1 base, and 7 bases stayed unmatched. This CDR3 spans 14 amino acids. CDR1 and CDR2 from the germline V gene are SQVTM and ANQGSEA. In DNA, the CDR3 is TGCAGCGTCGACCGGACAGGGACCCAAGAGACCCAGTACTTC. Protein sequence: CSVDRTGTQETQYF.

The chain couples TRBV5-1 to TRBJ1-1, with 7 bases fitting TRBD1. The V segment lost 4 bases and the J segment 7 bases; nucleotides outside the gene matches: 10. CDR1 and CDR2 from the germline V gene are SGHRS and YFSETQ. The CDR3 length is 14 residues. Here the CDR3 DNA reads TGCGCCAGCAGCGCACAGGGGAGGGTGGATGAAGCTTTCTTT. Amino acids: CASSAQGRVDEAFF.

This clonotype occurred a few times. This chain uses TRBV12-3 or TRBV12-4 with TRBJ1-5; no definite D call. V gave up 1 base and J gave up 9 bases, with 13 bases separating them. There are 14 residues in the CDR3. This CDR3 reads CASSLGGEFGPQHF. The CDR3 DNA follows: TGTGCCAGCAGTTTAGGTGGGGAATTTGGGCCCCAGCATTTT.

V is TRBV20-1 and J is TRBJ2-1; possible D gene TRBD1, 6 bases. The CDR3 has 15 amino acids. Germline V gene data show CDR1 as DFQATT and CDR2 as SNEGSKA (reference sequence). Trimming stripped 3 bases from V and 7 bases from J, with 19 bases between. CDR3 in amino acids: CSASPGYQGNNEQFF. Written as DNA, the CDR3 is TGCAGTGCTAGCCCGGGATACCAGGGGAATAATGAGCAGTTCTTC.

In this sample, this clonotype turned up many times. The chain employs TRBV7-9 and TRBJ1-4, with D hard to call. The CDR3 contains 12 residues. Germline CDR1 SEHNR, CDR2 FQNEAQ (reference sequence). Trimming pared 7 bases from V and 8 bases from J, leaving 11 bases between. In nucleotides, the CDR3 is TGTGCCAGCACTCCCTTCGGGGAAAAACTGTTTTTT. It yields the protein CASTPFGEKLFF.

This chain uses TRBV7-9 with TRBJ2-5; D ambiguous. The germline V and J ends were trimmed by 3 bases and 5 bases, with 10 bases remaining between them. The CDR3 runs to 13 residues. CDR1 is SEHNR, CDR2 FQNEAQ, per germline (reference sequence). The CDR3 region is CASSFPQVETQYF. The CDR3 DNA is TGTGCCAGCAGCTTTCCTCAGGTGGAGACCCAGTACTTC.